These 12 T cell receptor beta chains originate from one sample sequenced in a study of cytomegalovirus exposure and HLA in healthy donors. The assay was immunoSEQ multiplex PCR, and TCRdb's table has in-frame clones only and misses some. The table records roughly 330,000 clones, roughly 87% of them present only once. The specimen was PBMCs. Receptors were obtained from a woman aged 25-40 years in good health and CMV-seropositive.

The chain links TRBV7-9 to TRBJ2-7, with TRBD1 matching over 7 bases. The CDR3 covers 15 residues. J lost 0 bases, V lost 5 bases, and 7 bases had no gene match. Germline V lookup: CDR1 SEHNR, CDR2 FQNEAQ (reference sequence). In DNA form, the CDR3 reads TGTGCCAGCAGCAGAGGACAGGACAACTCCTACGAGCAGTACTTC. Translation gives CASSRGQDNSYEQYF.

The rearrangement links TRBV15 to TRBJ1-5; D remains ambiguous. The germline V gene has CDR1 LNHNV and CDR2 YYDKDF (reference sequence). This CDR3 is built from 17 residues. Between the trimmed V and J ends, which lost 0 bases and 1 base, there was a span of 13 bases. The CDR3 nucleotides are TGTGCCACCAGCAGAGATCGTTTTGGGGAAAGCAATCAGCCCCAGCATTTT. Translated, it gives CATSRDRFGESNQPQHF.

The CDR3 coding sequence is TGTGCCAGCAGCCGCGGAGGGGCGCCGACAGATACGCAGTATTTT. It encodes CASSRGGAPTDTQYF. This chain joins TRBV9 and TRBJ2-3; a possible D gene is TRBD2 (6 bases). Germline assignment: CDR1 SGDLS and CDR2 YYNGEE. CDR3 length equals 15 residues. V was shortened by 4 bases and J by 3 bases, with 15 bases between the two germline ends.

CDR3 sequence (DNA): TGCGCCAGCAGGACGACAGGGCCTGGAAACACCATATATTTT. Translating gives CASRTTGPGNTIYF. The chain combines TRBV5-1 with TRBJ1-3, with 7 bases lining up with TRBD1. Germline lookup yields CDR1 SGHRS and CDR2 YFSETQ. The CDR3 has 14 residues. V was clipped by 5 bases and J by 2 bases; unmatched bases: 4.

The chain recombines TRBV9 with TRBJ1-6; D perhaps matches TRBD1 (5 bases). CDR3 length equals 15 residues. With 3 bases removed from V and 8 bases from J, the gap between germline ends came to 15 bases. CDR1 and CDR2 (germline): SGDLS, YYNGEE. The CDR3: CASSAQDSLDSPLHF. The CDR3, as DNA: TGTGCCAGCAGCGCCCAAGACAGTCTGGATTCACCCCTCCACTTT. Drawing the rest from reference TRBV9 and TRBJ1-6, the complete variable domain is DSGVTQTPKHLITATGQRVTLRCSPRSGDLSVYWYQQSLDQGLQFLIQYYNGEERAKGNILERFSAQQFPDLHSELNLSSLELGDSALYFCASSAQDSLDSPLHFGNGTRLTVT.

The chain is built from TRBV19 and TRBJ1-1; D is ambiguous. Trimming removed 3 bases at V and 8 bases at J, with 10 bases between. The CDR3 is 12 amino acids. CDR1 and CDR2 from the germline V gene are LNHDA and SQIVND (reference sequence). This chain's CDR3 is CASSIEGREAFF. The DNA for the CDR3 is TGTGCCAGTAGTATTGAGGGCAGGGAAGCTTTCTTT.

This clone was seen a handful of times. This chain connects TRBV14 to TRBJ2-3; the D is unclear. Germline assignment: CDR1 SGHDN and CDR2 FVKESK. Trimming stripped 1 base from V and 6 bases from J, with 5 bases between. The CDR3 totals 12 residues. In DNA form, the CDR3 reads TGTGCCAGCAGCCAAGGAGTGGATACGCAGTATTTT. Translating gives CASSQGVDTQYF.

CDR3 amino acids: CASSLTSGTDTQYF. Written as DNA, the CDR3 is TGTGCCAGCAGCTTAACTAGCGGCACAGATACGCAGTATTTT. The chain carries TRBV11-1 and TRBJ2-3; 7 bases are shared with TRBD2. Germline V gives CDR1 SGHAT, CDR2 FQDESV (reference sequence). The CDR3 contains 14 residues. The trim removed 2 bases at V and 1 base at J, leaving 0 bases unmatched.

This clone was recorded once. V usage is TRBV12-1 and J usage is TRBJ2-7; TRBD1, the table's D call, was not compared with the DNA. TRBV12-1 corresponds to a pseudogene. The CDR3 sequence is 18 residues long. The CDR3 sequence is CASSFVFFSDMSSYEQYF. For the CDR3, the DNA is TGTGCCAGCAGCTTTGTCTTTTTTTCGGACATGAGCTCCTACGAGCAGTACTTC.

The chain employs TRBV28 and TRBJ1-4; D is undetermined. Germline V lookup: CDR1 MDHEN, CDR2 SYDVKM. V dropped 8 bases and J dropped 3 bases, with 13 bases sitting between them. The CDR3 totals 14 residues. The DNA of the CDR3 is TGTGCCAGCTATAGGTTGGGGTCTAATGAAAAACTGTTTTTT. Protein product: CASYRLGSNEKLFF.

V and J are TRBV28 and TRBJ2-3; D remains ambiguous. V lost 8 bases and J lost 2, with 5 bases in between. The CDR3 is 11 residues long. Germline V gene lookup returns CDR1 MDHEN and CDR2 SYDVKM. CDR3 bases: TGTGCCAGCGGCACCACAGATACGCAGTATTTT. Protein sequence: CASGTTDTQYF.

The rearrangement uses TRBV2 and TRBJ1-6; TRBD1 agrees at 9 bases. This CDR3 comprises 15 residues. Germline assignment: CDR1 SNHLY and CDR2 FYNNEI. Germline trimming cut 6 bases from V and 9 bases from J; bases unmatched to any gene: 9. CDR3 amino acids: CASSDPTGGRSPLHF. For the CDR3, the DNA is TGTGCCAGCAGCGACCCGACAGGGGGTCGTTCACCCCTCCACTTT.